These 28 T cell receptor beta chains were all obtained from the same sample, sequenced in a study of cytomegalovirus exposure and HLA in healthy donors. The protocol was immunoSEQ multiplex PCR, while the TCRdb copy is restricted to in-frame clones and leaves out a portion. The sample contains under 250,000 clones, approximately 87% of which appear only once. The sample comprised PBMCs. The receptors come from a woman younger than 30 in good health and CMV-seronegative.

This clone was picked up one time. The V gene is TRBV7-9, the J gene TRBJ2-2, with TRBD2 matching 12 bases. The ends lost 5 bases at V and 5 bases at J; junction bases unmatched: 3. CDR3 length equals 15 residues. The germline gives CDR1 SEHNR, CDR2 FQNEAQ (reference sequence). The CDR3 nucleotides are TGTGCCAGCAGCCAAGGACTAGCGGGAACCGGGGAGCTGTTTTTT. It codes for CASSQGLAGTGELFF.

V is TRBV7-8 and J is TRBJ1-6; TRBD1 agrees at 8 bases. J gave up 4 bases and V 5 bases, and 4 bases lay outside the gene matches. CDR1 and CDR2 (germline): SGHVS, FQNEAQ. This CDR3 has 15 residues. The CDR3 DNA sequence: TGTGCCAGCAGCGCGGGACAGGCGTATAATTCACCCCTCCACTTT. It specifies CASSAGQAYNSPLHF. Variable domain in full (rest from reference TRBV7-8 and TRBJ1-6): GAGVSQSPRYKVAKRGQDVALRCDPISGHVSLFWYQQALGQGPEFLTYFQNEAQLDKSGLPSDRFFAERPEGSVSTLKIQRTQQEDSAVYLCASSAGQAYNSPLHFGNGTRLTVT.

The J gene is TRBJ1-2, the V gene TRBV12-1. TRBV12-1 is an annotated pseudogene. This CDR3 has 14 amino acids. CDR3 protein: CASSSRFLNYGYTF. CDR3 in DNA: TGTGCCAGCAGCTCCCGGTTTCTAAACTATGGCTACACCTTC.

The DNA of the CDR3 is TGTGCCAGCAGTTTATTGACTAGCGGGGGAGGAGATACGCAGTATTTT. Translating it yields CASSLLTSGGGDTQYF. The gene calls are TRBV28 and TRBJ2-3, with 12 positions matching TRBD2. V lost 1 base to trimming and J lost 5 bases; unmatched junction nucleotides: 4. Germline V gene sequence: CDR1 MDHEN, CDR2 SYDVKM. The CDR3 runs 16 residues.

A single count supports this clone. The chain is built from TRBV20-1 and TRBJ2-5, with D perhaps TRBD2 (5 bases). Germline CDR1 reads DFQATT; CDR2 reads SNEGSKA (reference sequence). The CDR3 runs 11 residues. The V gene lost 6 bases and the J gene lost 5 bases, with 10 bases spanning the gap. The CDR3 is CSAEREETQYF. The CDR3 region has the DNA TGCAGTGCAGAGAGGGAGGAGACCCAGTACTTC.

This chain connects TRBV5-1 to TRBJ2-5; D remains unclear. Looked up from germline, CDR1 is SGHRS and CDR2 is YFSETQ. V lost 4 bases, J lost 7 bases, and 17 bases lay in between. The CDR3 totals 14 residues. In DNA form, the CDR3 reads TGCGCCAGCAGCGATAACGTAAGATCGGGGACCCAGTACTTC. Translated: CASSDNVRSGTQYF.

The rearrangement links TRBV7-8 to TRBJ2-1, with D unresolved. Germline lookup yields CDR1 SGHVS and CDR2 FQNEAQ. V was shortened by 6 bases and J by 3 bases, with 18 bases between the two germline ends. The CDR3 consists of 16 residues. CDR3: CASRPRWLSGYNEQFF. The CDR3 region has the DNA TGTGCCAGCAGGCCAAGGTGGCTATCTGGCTACAATGAGCAGTTCTTC.

This chain's CDR3 is CASSADRPTNEKLFF. The CDR3 bases are TGTGCCAGCTCAGCCGACAGGCCCACTAATGAAAAACTGTTTTTT. V gene TRBV18 combines with J gene TRBJ1-4, with a tentative D call TRBD1 (6 bases). Per the germline V gene, CDR1 is KGHSH and CDR2 is LQKENI. This CDR3 spans 15 amino acids. The germline V and J ends were trimmed by 5 bases and 2 bases, with 12 bases remaining between them.

This clone turned up a few times. The rearrangement joins TRBV6-4 to TRBJ2-2, with D possibly being TRBD1 (6 bases). V was trimmed by 2 bases and J by 1 base, leaving 11 bases between them. Germline values: CDR1 MRHNA, CDR2 SNTAGT. CDR3 length: 16 residues. In nucleotides, the CDR3 is TGTGCCAGCAGTGACAACTTCAGGGGGAACACCGGGGAGCTGTTTTTT. It specifies CASSDNFRGNTGELFF.

The V gene is TRBV5-6, the J gene TRBJ2-5; the D gene is possibly TRBD1 (5 bases). The germline V gene encodes CDR1 SGHDT and CDR2 YYEEEE. V shed 4 bases and J shed 5 bases, with 9 bases lying between them. CDR3 length: 12 residues. CDR3 region: CASSGNRETQYF. The CDR3 DNA reads TGTGCCAGCAGCGGCAACAGGGAGACCCAGTACTTC. The full variable domain, rest sourced from reference TRBV5-6 and TRBJ2-5, is DAGVTQSPTHLIKTRGQQVTLRCSPKSGHDTVSWYQQALGQGPQFIFQYYEEEERQRGNFPDRFSGHQFPNYSSELNVNALLLGDSALYLCASSGNRETQYFGPGTRLLVL.

V and J are TRBV6-4 and TRBJ1-1; possibly TRBD1 for D (6 bases). Trimming cost V 10 bases and J 1 base, with 16 bases left between them. The CDR3 runs 14 residues. CDR1 is MRHNA, CDR2 SNTAGT, per germline. The CDR3: CANTQDRPNTEAFF. The CDR3, as DNA: TGTGCCAACACCCAGGACAGACCGAACACTGAAGCTTTCTTT.

The sample holds a few counts of this clone. The chain links TRBV11-2 to TRBJ1-2; 12 positions agree with TRBD1. The CDR3 loop spans 13 amino acids. V gave up 1 base and J gave up 10 bases; unmatched junction bases: 1. Germline assignment: CDR1 SGHAT and CDR2 FQNNGV. CDR3 amino acids: CASSLGDRGPYTF. The CDR3 nucleotides are TGTGCCAGCAGCTTAGGGGACAGGGGGCCCTACACCTTC.

This clone has only a few counts. The rearrangement joins TRBV4-2 to TRBJ1-1; no reliable D call. V was shortened by 1 base and J by 4 bases, with 7 bases between the two germline ends. The CDR3 is 13 residues long. Germline V lookup: CDR1 LGHNA, CDR2 YNFKEQ. The CDR3 coding sequence is TGTGCCAGCAGCCAAGCTATGGTCACTGAAGCTTTCTTT. This codes for CASSQAMVTEAFF.

CDR3 sequence: CASSSYPSSYNEQFF. The CDR3 DNA is TGTGCCAGCAGCTCCTATCCGAGCTCCTACAATGAGCAGTTCTTC. The gene calls are TRBV7-3 and TRBJ2-1; no firm D call. The CDR3 contains 15 residues. Trimming removed 4 bases from V and 0 bases from J, with 10 bases in between. Germline V gives CDR1 SGHTA, CDR2 FQGTGA.

The V call is TRBV14, the J call TRBJ1-1, with D unclear. CDR1 SGHDN and CDR2 FVKESK come from the germline V gene. The CDR3 length is 12 residues. Trimming removed 0 bases at V and 7 bases at J, with 6 bases between. For the CDR3, the DNA is TGTGCCAGCAGCCAAGAAGGGATTGAAGCTTTCTTT. Residues: CASSQEGIEAFF.

This clone appeared a few times. This rearrangement joins TRBV27 to TRBJ1-5; D unresolved. CDR1 and CDR2 (germline): MNHEY, SMNVEV (reference sequence). The ends were cut back, 3 bases at V and 2 bases at J, with 5 bases in the middle. This CDR3 region has 13 residues. The CDR3 coding sequence is TGTGCCAGCAGTTTCCAGGGCAATCAGCCCCAGCATTTT. This translates into CASSFQGNQPQHF.

CDR3: CASSIAKEYGYTF. The DNA for the CDR3 is TGTGCCAGTAGTATAGCAAAGGAATATGGCTACACCTTC. This sequence joins TRBV19 and TRBJ1-2; D is undetermined. The germline V and J ends were trimmed by 1 base and 5 bases, with 8 bases remaining between them. This CDR3 comprises 13 residues. Germline CDR1 LNHDA, CDR2 SQIVND (reference sequence). Using reference TRBV19 and TRBJ1-2 for the parts outside the CDR3, the full variable domain is DGGITQSPKYLFRKEGQNVTLSCEQNLNHDAMYWYRQDPGQGLRLIYYSQIVNDFQKGDIAEGYSVSREKKESFPLTVTSAQKNPTAFYLCASSIAKEYGYTFGSGTRLTVV.

The chain couples TRBV27 to TRBJ2-1; D is uncertain. This CDR3 is built from 13 residues. V was pared by 3 bases and J by 7 bases, with 10 bases between. Germline-derived CDR1 and CDR2 are MNHEY and SMNVEV (reference sequence). Here the CDR3 reads CASSFGPGNEQFF. As DNA, the CDR3 is TGTGCCAGCAGTTTCGGCCCTGGAAATGAGCAGTTCTTC.

To note about this clone: At one end the junction does not follow the germline gene, possibly because of a read error. The rearrangement uses TRBV20-1 and TRBJ2-7, with 11 bases identical to TRBD2. The CDR3 extends over 11 amino acids. The germline gives CDR1 DFQATT, CDR2 SNEGSKA (reference sequence). The CDR3, as DNA: TGCAGTGCTAGCATCCTAGCGGGAGGAAGCTTC. Protein sequence: CSASILAGGSF.

This chain connects TRBV27 to TRBJ2-3; D is uncertain. The V and J ends lost 6 bases and 0 bases respectively, with 7 bases between them. CDR3 length: 13 residues. From germline, CDR1 is MNHEY and CDR2 SMNVEV (reference sequence). CDR3 bases: TGTGCCAGCAGGGGCAGTAGCACAGATACGCAGTATTTT. It translates to CASRGSSTDTQYF.

This rearrangement joins TRBV6-1 to TRBJ1-2; D perhaps matches TRBD1 (5 bases). The CDR3 runs to 15 residues. CDR1 and CDR2 from the germline V gene are MNHNS and SASEGT. V gave up 0 bases and J gave up 2 bases, with 10 bases separating them. The CDR3 DNA reads TGTGCCAGCAGTGAAGCCCCCGGGGGGAACTATGGCTACACCTTC. The encoded protein is CASSEAPGGNYGYTF.

The V and J genes are TRBV27 and TRBJ1-2; D perhaps matches TRBD1 (5 bases). V lost 2 bases to trimming and J lost 2 bases, with 9 bases between them. Germline V gives CDR1 MNHEY, CDR2 SMNVEV (reference sequence). The CDR3 sequence is 14 residues long. The CDR3 nucleotides read TGTGCCAGCAGTTTAAGCAGGGAGAACTATGGCTACACCTTC. This codes for CASSLSRENYGYTF.

CDR3 bases: TGTGCTAGTGGTTGGGGGGTCACAGATACGCAGTATTTT. Translating gives CASGWGVTDTQYF. J is TRBJ2-3 and V is TRBV12-5; TRBD2 might be the D (6 bases). Germline V gene data show CDR1 as LGHNT and CDR2 as FRNRAP. Trimming shortened V by 4 bases and J by 2 bases, and 7 bases separated the two germline ends. This CDR3 is 13 amino acids long.

This chain connects TRBV9 to TRBJ1-4; D is possibly TRBD1 (5 bases). CDR3 length equals 12 residues. CDR1 is SGDLS, CDR2 YYNGEE, per germline. The V gene lost 4 bases and the J gene lost 8 bases, with 9 bases spanning the gap. The CDR3 is CASSPGGEKLFF. The CDR3 DNA follows: TGTGCCAGCAGCCCCGGGGGGGAAAAACTGTTTTTT.

The V gene is TRBV2, the J gene TRBJ2-3, with TRBD2 matching over 11 bases. Germline V lookup: CDR1 SNHLY, CDR2 FYNNEI. The CDR3 extends over 15 amino acids. The V segment lost 7 bases and the J segment 2 bases; nucleotides outside the gene matches: 5. The CDR3 region has the DNA TGTGCCAGCATTGGGACTAGCGGATACACAGATACGCAGTATTTT. Translation gives CASIGTSGYTDTQYF.

V usage is TRBV27 and J usage is TRBJ1-1; perhaps TRBD1 as D (5 bases). Germline lookup yields CDR1 MNHEY and CDR2 SMNVEV (reference sequence). V was shortened by 8 bases and J by 7 bases, with 20 bases between the two germline ends. This CDR3 has 14 amino acids. The CDR3 DNA sequence: TGTGCCAGCCTATTTCGGCGGGGGACGGGTGAAGCTTTCTTT. Translated, it gives CASLFRRGTGEAFF.

The J gene is TRBJ1-1, the V gene TRBV18; D call uncertain. The CDR3 runs to 15 residues. From germline, CDR1 is KGHSH and CDR2 LQKENI. V lost 0 bases and J 1 base, leaving 9 bases between the germline ends. For the CDR3, the DNA is TGTGCCAGCTCACCACCTCGGGCCACGAACACTGAAGCTTTCTTT. Protein: CASSPPRATNTEAFF.

V is TRBV6-1 and J is TRBJ2-3; the match to TRBD2 covers 15 bases. Trimming at V came to 3 bases and at J to 2 bases, leaving 6 bases not matched to a gene. CDR1 and CDR2 (germline): MNHNS, SASEGT. This CDR3 is 18 amino acids long. The CDR3 spells CASSDGLAGGRYTDTQYF. The CDR3 DNA reads TGTGCCAGCAGTGACGGACTAGCGGGGGGGCGGTACACAGATACGCAGTATTTT.